The clone carrying this TCR beta chain has only a few counts. V shed 2 bases and J 0 bases; nucleotides not matched to a gene: 3. The length of the CDR3 is 15 residues. In germline, CDR1 is MNHNS, CDR2 SASEGT. These data belong to a study of immune characterization of retroperitoneal liposarcoma. TCRdb passed the PCR reads through MiXCR, listing each CDR3 protein once. This repertoire shows under 15,000 distinct CDR3 sequences, 45% to 50% found once; its top ten account for more than 9%. The clonotype originates from a female donor with retroperitoneal liposarcoma. Sequencing input: tumor tissue. The chain is built from TRBV6-1 and TRBJ2-5; 7 bases are a match to TRBD2. The DNA of the CDR3 is TGTGCCAGCAGTGAATGGGACTACCACCAAGAGACCCAGTACTTC. Translated: CASSEWDYHQETQYF.